The 9 T cell receptor beta chains below come from one sample, sequenced in a study of OX40 agonist ivuxolimab in advanced cancers. Data came from immunoSEQ multiplex PCR; TCRdb stores just in-frame clones and leaves some out. Of about 27,000 clones in the sample, around 80% are singletons; the top ten hold 25% to 35%. The sample here was CD4+ or CD8+ T cells sorted from blood, taken in a trial of the OX40 agonist ivuxolimab. The receptor source for this set is an adult with an advanced solid tumor such as melanoma, head and neck, liver or kidney cancer.

The V gene is TRBV19, the J gene TRBJ2-7, with 12 bases aligning to TRBD2. The CDR3 is made up of 18 amino acids. V lost 5 bases, J lost 2 bases, and 13 bases stayed unmatched. Germline V gene lookup returns CDR1 LNHDA and CDR2 SQIVND (reference sequence). The CDR3 region has the DNA TGTGCCAGTAGTGGGACAGTCAGAACTAGCGGGAGGCCCTACGAGCAGTACTTC. The encoded protein is CASSGTVRTSGRPYEQYF.

This clone has only a few counts. This chain links TRBV5-1 with TRBJ2-3; no clear D. Per germline, CDR1 SGHRS and CDR2 YFSETQ. V dropped 4 bases and J dropped 6 bases, with 12 bases sitting between them. The CDR3 contains 13 residues. This CDR3 reads CASSADPGDTQYF. For the CDR3, the DNA is TGCGCCAGCAGCGCGGACCCTGGGGATACGCAGTATTTT.

This clone was counted a few times. CDR3 region: CASSEGGTEAFF. The CDR3 nucleotides are TGTGCCAGCAGCGAAGGTGGCACTGAAGCTTTCTTT. V is TRBV7-9 and J is TRBJ1-1; no definite D call. The ends were cut back, 5 bases at V and 4 bases at J, with 8 bases in the middle. The CDR3 has 12 amino acids. Per the germline V gene, CDR1 is SEHNR and CDR2 is FQNEAQ (reference sequence).

The gene calls are TRBV28 and TRBJ2-1, with 10 bases identical to TRBD2. CDR1 and CDR2 from the germline V gene are MDHEN and SYDVKM. Losses at the gene ends were 3 bases for V and 5 bases for J; bases not matched to a gene: 7. The CDR3 consists of 16 residues. CDR3 sequence reads: CASSFGLAEINNEQFF. As DNA, the CDR3 is TGTGCCAGCAGTTTTGGACTAGCGGAGATTAACAATGAGCAGTTCTTC.

Here the CDR3 DNA reads TGCGCCAGCAGCCAAGTAGGCAGCTCCTACGAGCAGTACTTC. Translation: CASSQVGSSYEQYF. This chain joins TRBV4-1 and TRBJ2-7, with unresolved D. The CDR3 is 14 amino acids. In germline, CDR1 is MGHRA, CDR2 YSYEKL. Trimming removed 1 base from V and 0 bases from J, with 7 bases in between.

This clone was recorded only once. CDR3 loop: CASSEPSVRITPHNEQFF. DNA of the CDR3: TGTGCCAGCAGTGAGCCTTCGGTCCGCATAACGCCCCACAATGAGCAGTTCTTC. V usage is TRBV6-1 and J usage is TRBJ2-1, with D uncertain. The germline gives CDR1 MNHNS, CDR2 SASEGT. V lost 3 bases and J lost 5, with 23 bases in between. This CDR3 comprises 18 residues.

In this sample, this clone turned up a few times. The chain recombines TRBV2 with TRBJ2-1, with TRBD2 matching 8 bases. CDR1 SNHLY and CDR2 FYNNEI come from the germline V gene. CDR3 length: 16 amino acids. V lost 6 bases and J lost 3; bases outside the gene matches: 10. DNA of the CDR3: TGTGCCAGCAGGTACGTCTTAGCGGGACTCTACAATGAGCAGTTCTTC. This codes for CASRYVLAGLYNEQFF.

This clone was seen only a few times. The chain combines TRBV7-8 with TRBJ2-3; 8 positions agree with TRBD2. Germline V CDR1 and CDR2: SGHVS, FQNEAQ. V shed 4 bases, J shed 4 bases, and the junction held 7 bases outside the gene matches. The length of the CDR3 is 15 residues. CDR3 region: CASSSPAGGPDTQYF. CDR3 nucleotides: TGTGCCAGCAGCTCCCCGGCGGGGGGCCCAGATACGCAGTATTTT.

This chain links TRBV6-1 with TRBJ2-5; D unresolved. The germline V and J ends were trimmed by 2 bases and 3 bases, with 19 bases remaining between them. Germline CDR1 reads MNHNS; CDR2 reads SASEGT. This CDR3 is built from 17 residues. The CDR3 region is CASSETANLIQKETQYF. CDR3 nucleotide sequence: TGTGCCAGCAGTGAAACGGCTAACCTTATTCAGAAAGAGACCCAGTACTTC.